Listed below are T cell receptor beta chains from one sample, sequenced in a study of identifying expanded T cells in peripheral blood. TCRdb keeps only in-frame clones here, not all; method: immunoSEQ multiplex PCR. The sample has 75,000 to 90,000 clones, 80% to 90% seen once. Sequencing input: blood. These receptor sequences come from a person aged 18 to 75 in good health. CDR3s include the opening cysteine and the closing phenylalanine or tryptophan. D genes are given only for firm matches. Clone size is stated in some rows and not others, as once, few, many or a class when expanded.

size: NA
V: TRBV11-3
J: TRBJ1-1
D: TRBD1
CDR3: CASSRGQGAKTEAFF
DNA: TGTGCCAGCAGCCGGGGACAGGGCGCGAAGACTGAAGCTTTCTTT

size: once
V: TRBV15
J: TRBJ1-2
D: TRBD1
CDR3: CATSEGQGWAYGYTF
DNA: TGTGCCACCAGCGAGGGACAGGGTTGGGCCTATGGCTACACCTTC

size: NA
V: TRBV11-2
J: TRBJ1-3
D: NA
CDR3: CASSLSRQGGNTIYF
DNA: TGTGCCAGCAGCTTATCTCGCCAGGGTGGGAACACCATATATTTT

size: NA
V: TRBV7-2
J: TRBJ2-1
D: NA
CDR3: CASSPWTEHNEQFF
DNA: TGTGCCAGCAGCCCATGGACAGAGCACAATGAGCAGTTCTTC

size: NA
V: TRBV5-6
J: TRBJ1-2
D: NA
CDR3: CASSLGSYGYTF
DNA: TGTGCCAGCAGCTTGGGCAGCTATGGCTACACCTTC

size: NA
V: TRBV9
J: TRBJ1-2
D: NA
CDR3: CASSAEGGGGYTF
DNA: TGTGCCAGCAGCGCGGAGGGGGGCGGTGGCTACACCTTC

size: NA
V: TRBV11-2
J: TRBJ2-6
D: NA
CDR3: CASSLWGRGGSGANVLTF
DNA: TGTGCCAGCAGCTTGTGGGGCAGGGGAGGGTCTGGGGCCAACGTCCTGACTTTC

size: NA
V: TRBV30
J: TRBJ2-7
D: NA
CDR3: CAWGAYEQYF
DNA: TGTGCCTGGGGTGCCTACGAGCAGTACTTC

size: NA
V: TRBV7-2
J: TRBJ2-1
D: NA
CDR3: CASSHPLSNEQFF
DNA: TGTGCCAGCAGCCACCCCCTAAGCAATGAGCAGTTCTTC

size: NA
V: TRBV5-1
J: TRBJ1-2
D: NA
CDR3: CASSLGYYGYTF
DNA: TGCGCCAGCAGCTTGGGGTACTATGGCTACACCTTC

size: once
V: TRBV10-3
J: TRBJ1-5
D: NA
CDR3: CAISPGGTNQPQHF
DNA: TGTGCCATCAGTCCCGGGGGCACCAATCAGCCCCAGCATTTT

size: NA
V: TRBV7-6
J: TRBJ1-1
D: TRBD1
CDR3: CASSASQGVGTEAFF
DNA: TGTGCCAGCAGCGCCTCTCAGGGGGTCGGCACTGAAGCTTTCTTT

size: NA
V: TRBV11-1
J: TRBJ1-1
D: NA
CDR3: CASSFKGVGEAFF
DNA: TGTGCCAGCAGCTTTAAAGGGGTTGGTGAAGCTTTCTTT

size: NA
V: TRBV27
J: TRBJ1-1
D: TRBD1
CDR3: CASKIGDRHYTEAFF
DNA: TGTGCCAGCAAGATAGGGGACAGGCACTACACTGAAGCTTTCTTT

size: NA
V: TRBV5-6
J: TRBJ2-7
D: NA
CDR3: CASSLVGQSVGEQYF
DNA: TGTGCCAGCAGCTTGGTAGGGCAAAGCGTGGGGGAGCAGTACTTC

size: NA
V: TRBV13
J: TRBJ2-1
D: NA
CDR3: CASSLVNNEQFF
DNA: TGTGCCAGCAGCTTAGTCAACAATGAGCAGTTCTTC

size: NA
V: TRBV18
J: TRBJ1-1
D: TRBD1
CDR3: CASSPEQTGGSEAFF
DNA: TGTGCCAGCTCACCAGAGCAGACAGGGGGATCTGAAGCTTTCTTT

size: NA
V: TRBV11-2
J: TRBJ2-4
D: NA
CDR3: CASSLVGQNLAKNIQYF
DNA: TGTGCCAGCAGCTTAGTTGGACAGAACCTAGCCAAAAACATTCAGTACTTC

size: NA
V: TRBV5-6
J: TRBJ1-1
D: NA
CDR3: CASSLFGGGTEAFF
DNA: TGTGCCAGCAGCTTATTCGGGGGTGGCACTGAAGCTTTCTTT

size: NA
V: TRBV25-1
J: TRBJ1-3
D: NA
CDR3: CASRRGGEGNTIYF
DNA: TGTGCCAGCCGTAGAGGAGGGGAAGGAAACACCATATATTTT

size: NA
V: TRBV19
J: TRBJ2-7
D: NA
CDR3: CASSIGGEQYF
DNA: TGTGCCAGTAGTATTGGGGGCGAGCAGTACTTC

size: NA
V: TRBV10-3
J: TRBJ2-2
D: NA
CDR3: CAISAFRDLTNTGELFF
DNA: TGTGCCATCAGTGCCTTCCGGGACCTAACGAACACCGGGGAGCTGTTTTTT

size: once
V: TRBV19
J: TRBJ1-2
D: NA
CDR3: CASSILPRAGFYGYTF
DNA: TGTGCCAGTAGCATCCTACCCCGGGCAGGGTTCTATGGCTACACCTTC

size: NA
V: TRBV11-1
J: TRBJ2-7
D: TRBD1
CDR3: CASSLAGQGTYEQYF
DNA: TGTGCCAGCAGCTTAGCGGGACAGGGCACCTACGAGCAGTACTTC

size: NA
V: TRBV4-1
J: TRBJ1-5
D: NA
CDR3: CASSQEDGGQPQHF
DNA: TGCGCCAGCAGCCAAGAGGATGGCGGGCAGCCCCAGCATTTT

size: once
V: TRBV19
J: TRBJ1-2
D: NA
CDR3: CASRWGEGYGYTF
DNA: TGTGCCAGTAGGTGGGGGGAAGGCTATGGCTACACCTTC

size: NA
V: TRBV19
J: TRBJ1-2
D: TRBD1
CDR3: CASSRDRGRSDYGYTF
DNA: TGTGCCAGTAGCCGGGACAGGGGGCGTTCGGATTATGGCTACACCTTC

size: NA
V: TRBV5-1
J: TRBJ1-1
D: NA
CDR3: CASSLEIGVINEAFF
DNA: TGCGCCAGCAGCTTGGAAATAGGGGTTATCAATGAAGCTTTCTTT

size: NA
V: TRBV4-3
J: TRBJ2-3
D: NA
CDR3: CASSQVRADTQYF
DNA: TGCGCCAGCAGCCAGGTTAGGGCAGATACGCAGTATTTT

size: NA
V: TRBV4-3
J: TRBJ1-3
D: TRBD1
CDR3: CASSFHRGPGNTIYF
DNA: TGCGCCAGCAGCTTTCACAGGGGGCCTGGAAACACCATATATTTT

size: NA
V: TRBV7-9
J: TRBJ1-2
D: NA
CDR3: CASSPQTGNYGYTF
DNA: TGTGCCAGCAGTCCTCAAACCGGGAACTATGGCTACACCTTC

size: NA
V: TRBV6-1
J: TRBJ2-2
D: NA
CDR3: CASSDHGVLTGELFF
DNA: TGTGCCAGCAGTGATCATGGGGTCCTCACCGGGGAGCTGTTTTTT

size: NA
V: TRBV6-1
J: TRBJ1-4
D: TRBD1
CDR3: CASSDGTGSEKLFF
DNA: TGTGCCAGCAGTGATGGGACAGGGAGTGAAAAACTGTTTTTT

size: NA
V: TRBV5-4
J: TRBJ2-3
D: TRBD2
CDR3: CASSPGGAVSTDTQYF
DNA: TGTGCCAGCAGCCCGGGGGGGGCCGTTAGCACAGATACGCAGTATTTT

size: NA
V: TRBV5-1
J: TRBJ2-7
D: NA
CDR3: CASSWGAVGEQYF
DNA: TGCGCCAGCAGCTGGGGGGCCGTCGGCGAGCAGTACTTC

size: NA
V: TRBV7-6
J: TRBJ1-5
D: NA
CDR3: CASSPGTYSNQPQHF
DNA: TGTGCCAGCAGCCCCGGGACTTATAGCAATCAGCCCCAGCATTTT

size: NA
V: TRBV10-2
J: TRBJ2-5
D: NA
CDR3: CACRDNTLETQYF
DNA: TGCGCCTGCCGGGACAATACTCTAGAGACCCAGTACTTC

size: NA
V: TRBV27
J: TRBJ2-7
D: TRBD1
CDR3: CASSIRQGSYEQYF
DNA: TGTGCCAGCAGTATACGACAGGGTAGCTACGAGCAGTACTTC